This TCR beta chain was profiled in a study of blood T cell repertoires in COVID-19. Study background: Spain, Italy and the United States supplied samples that represented acute and convalescent COVID-19.

CDR3 length equals 12 residues. The V gene lost 6 bases and the J gene lost 4 bases, with 4 bases spanning the gap. Germline V gene lookup returns CDR1 SNHLY and CDR2 FYNNEI. Assay: immunoSEQ multiplex PCR; the TCRdb copy retains only in-frame clones and omits some. The profile covers over 95,000 clones, with 80% to 90% appearing a single time and less than 3.5% taken by the ten largest. The TCR comes from a man in his forties with acute or convalescent COVID-19. The V call is TRBV2, the J call TRBJ1-6; D not certain. Material for sequencing was peripheral blood. CDR3 sequence reads: CASRLYNSPLHF. Written as DNA, the CDR3 is TGTGCCAGCAGACTATATAATTCACCCCTCCACTTT.